The T cell receptor (beta chain) under discussion was sequenced for a study of shared T cell receptors in the human thymus. TCRdb's table, derived via immunoSEQ multiplex PCR, lists solely in-frame clones and lacks some. The data contain hundreds of thousands of clones, roughly 90% of them singletons. From germline, CDR1 is LGHNA and CDR2 YSLEER. The CDR3 is made up of 15 amino acids. J gave up 0 bases and V 3 bases, and 5 bases lay outside the gene matches. This same sample was also part of a study on human thymus T cells. That investigation notes: Samples came from healthy Finnish infants during open corrective cardiac surgery. Related research examined unrelated individuals and reported that their thymic repertoires overlapped highly.

The V gene is TRBV4-3, the J gene TRBJ2-7; 7 positions agree with TRBD1. This clonotype was sampled from a boy under two years old with a congenital heart defect. Source material: thymocytes. The CDR3 DNA sequence: TGCGCCAGCAGCCAGGCGTGGGACAGCTCCTACGAGCAGTACTTC. Residues: CASSQAWDSSYEQYF.